This T cell receptor (beta chain) was sequenced in a study of graft-versus-host responses after intestinal transplantation. Study background: Recipients got multivisceral, liver-intestinal, or isolated intestinal transplants. For two to four years after anti-thymocyte globulin induction, all recipients took tacrolimus and steroids.

Only in-frame clones appear in the TCRdb table, and some are missing; sequencing was by immunoSEQ multiplex PCR. This sample has over 100,000 clones, with 90% to 95% found just once. Study results and caveats: The marrow of recipients harbored GvH clones, and ileum or blood showed some of them first.

With regard to this clone: Its antigen is currently unknown.

The TCR originated in a human donor who was the organ donor for an intestinal transplant. Sequences were derived from unstimulated CD8+ T cells sorted from spleen or lymph node cells, sampled before transplant.

The CDR3 DNA reads as TGCAGCGTTGTAGGAAACGCCTACGAGCAGTACTTC. Translated: CSVVGNAYEQYF. J is TRBJ2-7 and V is TRBV29-1; D gene uncertain. The V end was cut by 4 bases, the J end by 2 bases, with 9 bases between. CDR1 SQVTM and CDR2 ANQGSEA come from the germline V gene. This CDR3 is built from 12 residues.